What follows are 3 T cell receptor beta chains derived from one specimen sequenced in a study of human T cells and chemical hapten exposure. As for time point: pre-sensitization, week 0. Indicated treatment: therapeutic diphenylcyclopropenone sensitization with weekly scalp DPC. TCRdb independently ran MiXCR on the RACE reads; one entry per CDR3 protein. Among approximately 77,000 distinct CDR3 sequences listed, 13% to 15% were seen once. The sample here was whole blood, taken in connection with sensitization to the hapten diphenylcyclopropenone (DPC). The receptors derive from a woman in her 50s with alopecia areata. Some clones in this sample may be carry-over from other donors' samples.

J is TRBJ2-3 and V is TRBV20-1; tentative D call: TRBD1 (5 bases). The CDR3 consists of 13 residues. Germline CDR1 DFQATT, CDR2 SNEGSKA (reference sequence). Between the trimmed V and J ends, which lost 0 bases and 9 bases, there was a span of 13 bases. The CDR3 is CSAREGQQTTQYF. The CDR3 DNA reads TGCAGTGCTAGAGAGGGGCAGCAAACCACGCAGTATTTT.

In this sample, this clonotype turned up a few times. V and J are TRBV29-1 and TRBJ2-6, with 7 nucleotides matching TRBD1. The CDR3 spans 16 residues. V was pared by 6 bases and J by 0 bases, with 8 bases of the junction left unmatched. Germline lookup yields CDR1 SQVTM and CDR2 ANQGSEA. The CDR3 loop is CSVSGTETSGANVLTF. In DNA form, the CDR3 reads TGCAGCGTCTCCGGGACAGAGACCTCTGGGGCCAACGTCCTGACTTTC.

This clonotype occurred a few times. The J gene is TRBJ2-4, the V gene TRBV6-5, with D unclear. The CDR3 contains 13 residues. CDR1 is MNHEY and CDR2 is SVGAGI in the germline V gene. V was cut by 2 bases and J by 1 base, with 3 bases left in between. CDR3 sequence (DNA): TGTGCCAGCAGTTACACCGCCAAAAACATTCAGTACTTC. Translating gives CASSYTAKNIQYF.